Presented here are 23 T cell receptor beta chains from one specimen sequenced in a study of T cell repertoires in aging, cancer and after chemotherapy. Rearranged V-D-J TRB sequences were amplified with a mixed TRB-A/B primer pool. TCRdb redid the calling of the multiplex PCR reads with MiXCR, one entry per CDR3 protein. The data show under 7,000 distinct CDR3 sequences, under 35% seen once. TCR beta rearrangements were amplified from peripheral blood genomic DNA. Sequenced: blood. These receptors were collected from a human donor with a blood cancer.

This chain uses TRBV29-1 with TRBJ1-2, with 10 bases that match TRBD1. This CDR3 has 15 residues. With V trimmed by 0 bases and J by 4 bases, 5 bases remained unmatched. The V gene's germline CDR1 is SQVTM and CDR2 ANQGSEA. CDR3 in DNA: TGCAGCGTTGAAGACCGGGACAGGGGCACCTATGGCTACACCTTC. Its translation: CSVEDRDRGTYGYTF.

The rearrangement joins TRBV27 to TRBJ1-2; D not resolved. V shed 3 bases and J shed 3 bases, with 8 bases lying between them. The CDR3 has 13 residues. Per the germline V gene, CDR1 is MNHEY and CDR2 is SMNVEV (reference sequence). The DNA for the CDR3 is TGTGCCAGCAGTTTTGGACGTGACTATGGCTACACCTTC. Amino acids: CASSFGRDYGYTF.

This clonotype rates as medium-sized. At one boundary the junction diverges from the germline segment, which might be a read error. The chain has TRBV15 and TRBJ2-7; D is ambiguous. From germline, CDR1 is LNHNV and CDR2 YYDKDF (reference sequence). This CDR3 has 12 amino acids. In nucleotides, the CDR3 is TGTGCCACCAGCCGAGACTCCTACGAGCAGTACTTC. Protein: CATSRDSYEQYF.

V is TRBV6-6 and J is TRBJ2-4, with D maybe TRBD1 (6 bases). V was cut by 0 bases and J by 8 bases, with 20 bases left in between. The length of the CDR3 is 17 residues. Germline V lookup: CDR1 MNHNY, CDR2 SVGAGI (reference sequence). CDR3 bases: TGTGCCAGCAGTTACTCAAGAACCGGGACACGTTTTGACATTCAGTACTTC. It translates to CASSYSRTGTRFDIQYF.

This clonotype was detected a few times. The J gene is TRBJ2-7, the V gene TRBV6-5, with a weak D call TRBD2 (6 bases). Germline V gene lookup returns CDR1 MNHEY and CDR2 SVGAGI. The CDR3 consists of 14 residues. V lost 1 base, J lost 2 bases, and 9 bases lay in between. This CDR3 is CASSYLGGAYEQYF. Written as DNA, the CDR3 is TGTGCCAGCAGTTACTTGGGGGGAGCCTACGAGCAGTACTTC.

This clonotype was observed a handful of times. The V and J genes are TRBV5-4 and TRBJ2-7; D remains unclear. CDR1 is SGHNT and CDR2 is YYREEE in the germline V gene (reference sequence). Trimming stripped 2 bases from V and 3 bases from J, with 9 bases between. CDR3 length equals 13 residues. CDR3: CASSLKGRYEQYF. The CDR3 DNA reads TGTGCCAGCAGCTTAAAGGGTCGCTACGAGCAGTACTTC.

The V gene is TRBV5-1, the J gene TRBJ2-2; 9 positions agree with TRBD2. The CDR3 spans 14 residues. In germline, CDR1 is SGHRS, CDR2 YFSETQ. The V segment lost 7 bases and the J segment 3 bases; nucleotides outside the gene matches: 4. The CDR3 here is CASRREGYTGELFF. The DNA for the CDR3 is TGCGCCAGCCGGCGGGAGGGGTACACCGGGGAGCTGTTTTTT.

CDR3 bases: TGTGCCAGCAGCGGACTAGCGGGAGGAGAGACCCAGTACTTC. Its translation is CASSGLAGGETQYF. The rearrangement joins TRBV11-3 to TRBJ2-5, with 14 nucleotides matching TRBD2. Germline loops: CDR1 SGHNT, CDR2 YENEEA. The ends lost 5 bases at V and 4 bases at J; junction bases unmatched: 0. The CDR3 is 14 residues long.

The chain recombines TRBV18 with TRBJ2-7, with D perhaps assigned TRBD1 or TRBD2 (6 bases each). The CDR3 covers 15 residues. The germline CDR1 and CDR2 sequences are KGHSH and LQKENI. V shed 2 bases and J shed 8 bases, with 19 bases lying between them. The CDR3 sequence is CASSPVGGLLLQQYF. In DNA form, the CDR3 reads TGTGCCAGCTCACCAGTGGGGGGCCTCCTTTTGCAGCAGTACTTC.

The rearrangement joins TRBV30 to TRBJ1-2; possibly TRBD1 for D (5 bases). Germline lookup yields CDR1 GTSNPN and CDR2 SVGIG (reference sequence). The CDR3 loop spans 14 amino acids. V lost 5 bases and J 4 bases, leaving 17 bases between the germline ends. This chain's CDR3 is CAWGVGTDLYGYTF. CDR3 sequence (DNA): TGTGCCTGGGGGGTGGGGACCGACCTCTATGGCTACACCTTC. Full variable domain (missing parts from reference TRBV30 and TRBJ1-2): SQTIHQWPATLVQPVGSPLSLECTVEGTSNPNLYWYRQAAGRGLQLLFYSVGIGQISSEVPQNLSASRPQDRQFILSSKKLLLSDSGFYLCAWGVGTDLYGYTFGSGTRLTVV.

This clonotype was seen a single time. This chain connects TRBV30 to TRBJ1-1; 10 nucleotides agree with TRBD1. Germline loops: CDR1 GTSNPN, CDR2 SVGIG (reference sequence). V gave up 1 base and J gave up 1 base; unmatched junction bases: 3. The CDR3 contains 15 residues. The CDR3 loop is CAWSDRDRGNTEAFF. For the CDR3, the DNA is TGTGCCTGGAGTGACAGGGACAGGGGGAACACTGAAGCTTTCTTT.

This clonotype is deemed large (0.1 to 1%). The V and J genes are TRBV6-5 and TRBJ2-6; either TRBD1 or TRBD2 may supply D (6 bases each). CDR3 length: 19 amino acids. Germline loops: CDR1 MNHEY, CDR2 SVGAGI. The V end lost 5 bases, the J end lost 3 bases, and 23 bases lay between the germline ends. The DNA for the CDR3 is TGTGCCAGCAGTCCGGGGGCAGGACCAACTCGAGGTGGGGCCAACGTCCTGACTTTC. Translated, it gives CASSPGAGPTRGGANVLTF.

Concerning this clonotype itself: A much bigger clone sits one base away, suggesting this may be a read error. The CDR3 protein is CASSHYRVRKFF. In DNA form, the CDR3 reads TGTGCCAGCAGTCATTACAGGGTTCGTAAGTTCTTC. This chain joins TRBV6-2 or TRBV6-3 and TRBJ2-1; a possible D gene is TRBD1 (6 bases). Per the germline V gene, CDR1 is MNHEY and CDR2 is SVGEGT. Trimming took off 5 bases at V and 14 bases at J, with 16 bases between the two ends. The CDR3 runs 12 residues.

The V call is TRBV6-5, the J call TRBJ2-1, with TRBD2 identical over 11 bases. The ends lost 5 bases at V and 10 bases at J; junction bases unmatched: 10. The CDR3 runs 15 residues. Germline V gene lookup returns CDR1 MNHEY and CDR2 SVGAGI. The CDR3 loop reads CASSEIAGGPGEQFF. The CDR3 DNA is TGTGCCAGCAGTGAAATAGCGGGAGGGCCAGGGGAGCAGTTCTTC.

This clonotype has only a few counts. The chain couples TRBV27 to TRBJ1-1; TRBD1 is a possible D gene (5 bases). This CDR3 contains 14 residues. From germline, CDR1 is MNHEY and CDR2 SMNVEV (reference sequence). V dropped 3 bases and J dropped 9 bases, with 17 bases sitting between them. CDR3 sequence: CASSLAEGRVQAFF. The CDR3, as DNA: TGTGCCAGCAGTTTGGCCGAGGGGCGAGTACAAGCTTTCTTT.

The chain links TRBV20-1 to TRBJ2-5; a weak D match, TRBD2 (5 bases). Trimming took off 7 bases at V and 3 bases at J, with 15 bases between the two ends. The CDR3 has 13 residues. Germline lookup yields CDR1 DFQATT and CDR2 SNEGSKA (reference sequence). The CDR3 DNA sequence: TGCAGTGTACGAAAAGGGAGCGAAGAGACCCAGTACTTC. The encoded protein is CSVRKGSEETQYF.

This clonotype rates as medium-sized. This sequence joins TRBV6-2 or TRBV6-3 and TRBJ2-5; possible D gene TRBD1, 5 bases. Trimming stripped 6 bases from V and 10 bases from J, with 12 bases between. The length of the CDR3 is 11 residues. Germline V lookup: CDR1 MNHEY, CDR2 SVGEGT. CDR3 sequence reads: CASSAKDNQYF. The CDR3 DNA reads as TGTGCCAGCAGCGCGAAGGACAACCAGTACTTC.

The chain uses TRBV6-5 and TRBJ1-3, with TRBD1 identical over 8 bases. The CDR3 runs 15 residues. CDR1 MNHEY and CDR2 SVGAGI come from the germline V gene. Unmatched junction bases numbered 10, after V lost 8 bases and J lost 4 bases. The CDR3 loop is CASGPQGATGNTIYF. CDR3 nucleotides: TGTGCCAGCGGACCCCAGGGGGCAACGGGAAACACCATATATTTT.

This clonotype was detected only a few times. The V gene is TRBV10-3, the J gene TRBJ2-1; 14 bases match TRBD2. There are 17 residues in the CDR3. The V segment lost 6 bases and the J segment 9 bases; nucleotides outside the gene matches: 13. Germline CDR1 is ENHRY and CDR2 is SYGVKD. In nucleotides, the CDR3 is TGTGCCATCAGGCGGAGGACCGGGACTAGCGGGGGCTTTGAGCAGTTCTTC. Translation gives CAIRRRTGTSGGFEQFF.

This rearrangement joins TRBV20-1 to TRBJ2-2; unclear D gene. V lost 1 base and J 7 bases, leaving 7 bases between the germline ends. The CDR3 length is 12 residues. Germline V gene lookup returns CDR1 DFQATT and CDR2 SNEGSKA (reference sequence). The CDR3 region is CSARGQNGELFF. The CDR3 nucleotides are TGCAGTGCTAGAGGGCAGAACGGGGAGCTGTTTTTT.

The chain couples TRBV7-9 to TRBJ2-2, with 9 positions matching TRBD1. With V trimmed by 4 bases and J by 7 bases, 13 bases remained unmatched. CDR3 length: 17 residues. Germline CDR1 SEHNR, CDR2 FQNEAQ (reference sequence). CDR3 sequence: CASSSPLGQGGVGELFF. In DNA, the CDR3 is TGTGCCAGCAGCTCCCCTTTGGGACAGGGTGGTGTCGGGGAGCTGTTTTTT.

By share, this clonotype counts as medium-sized. The chain couples TRBV11-3 to TRBJ2-7, with 9 bases matching TRBD1. Germline CDR1 is SGHNT and CDR2 is YENEEA. This CDR3 contains 14 residues. The J segment lost 4 bases and the V segment lost 6 bases, leaving 7 bases of the junction unmatched. The CDR3 DNA reads TGTGCCAGCAGTAGGACAGGGGATTTATACGAGCAGTACTTC. Residues: CASSRTGDLYEQYF. Based on the CDR3 plus reference TRBV11-3 and TRBJ2-7, the full variable domain is EAGVVQSPRYKIIEKKQPVAFWCNPISGHNTLYWYLQNLGQGPELLIRYENEEAVDDSQLPKDRFSAERLKGVDSTLKIQPAELGDSAVYLCASSRTGDLYEQYFGPGTRLTVT.

The chain employs TRBV14 and TRBJ2-7; TRBD2 might be the D (5 bases). The CDR3 totals 15 residues. Germline V CDR1 and CDR2: SGHDN, FVKESK. V was clipped by 1 base and J by 5 bases, with 15 bases between them. The CDR3 bases are TGTGCCAGCAGCCAAGTCTGGGTCGGGGTGAACGAGCAGTACTTC. Amino acid sequence: CASSQVWVGVNEQYF.